The T cell receptor (beta chain) described here comes from a study of T cell changes during pregnancy in multiple sclerosis. In germline, CDR1 is SGDLS, CDR2 YYNGEE. Trimming removed 6 bases at V and 2 bases at J, with 9 bases between. This CDR3 has 13 residues. Libraries were prepared by immunoSEQ multiplex PCR; TCRdb keeps only in-frame clonotypes and omits some of them. The sample consists of about 92,000 clones, roughly 93% of them appearing once. This chain joins TRBV9 and TRBJ2-1, with D possibly TRBD2 on 6 matching bases. The clonotype comes from a female donor with multiple sclerosis, enrolled in a pregnancy study. Source: peripheral blood, taken in the third trimester of pregnancy. CDR3 in DNA: TGTGCCAGCACAGCGGGCGCCTACAATGAGCAGTTCTTC. Translating gives CASTAGAYNEQFF.